Here is one TCR beta chain with its context. These data belong to a study of technical replicates of blood from a handful of donors. CDR1 DFQATT and CDR2 SNEGSKA come from the germline V gene (reference sequence). Trimming took off 3 bases at V and 6 bases at J, with 5 bases between the two ends. The CDR3 consists of 10 residues. Generated by immunoSEQ multiplex PCR, the TCRdb table keeps only in-frame clones and is missing some. The sample consists of 98,000 or so clones, nearly 97% of them appearing once. The V gene is TRBV20-1, the J gene TRBJ1-2; D not certain. The sequence came from a human donor in good health. Source material: T cells isolated from PBMCs. In nucleotides, the CDR3 is TGCAGTGCTAGCCCTAATGGCTACACCTTC. Its protein is CSASPNGYTF.